This entry concerns a single TCR beta chain. This specimen belongs to a study of blood T cell repertoires in COVID-19. As for the study in general: Samples taken during acute and convalescent COVID-19 were collected in the United States, Italy and Spain.

TCRdb's copy holds only in-frame clones and misses some; the assay was immunoSEQ multiplex PCR. Among 95,000 to 150,000 clones listed, around nine tenths were seen once. This CDR3 is built from 13 residues. V gave up 0 bases and J gave up 4 bases, with 6 bases separating them. The V gene's germline CDR1 is SGHRS and CDR2 YFSETQ. V is TRBV5-1 and J is TRBJ2-3, with D maybe TRBD2 (5 bases). The sample comprised peripheral blood. This clonotype originated in a woman of 80 years or more with acute or convalescent COVID-19. CDR3 nucleotides: TGCGCCAGCAGCTTGGAACTAGCAGATACGCAGTATTTT. Its translation is CASSLELADTQYF.